This T cell receptor beta chain was sequenced for a study of shared clonotypes between healthy human individuals (dated by TCRdb to 2018 to 2020). With regard to the full study: A few men and a couple of women, aged 18 to 49 years, made up the cohort. For each donor, three plates each were used for CD4 naive and CD4 memory, two plates were used for CD8 naive, and one plate was used for CD8 memory. The study deeply sequenced blood TCR repertoires of about five healthy adults to estimate repertoire size and the extent of clonotype sharing between individuals. Different laboratories and diverse techniques were used to prepare libraries and sequence TCR repertoires, to increase sequencing depth and limit assay-specific biases. Each donor's leukapheresis produced roughly between about 0.85 and 10 billion PBMCs.

About this clone: It has no known antigen specificity. A much larger clone lies one base from this, so it may be a read error.

The donors were healthy, HIV-negative adults who had no recently reported acute infections or vaccinations. Every donor was a Caucasian adult residing in Nashville, Tennessee, USA. CD4+ T cells were enriched by magnetic negative selection; naive cells were then positively selected on CD45RA, and the negative fraction formed the memory subset. Blood was obtained by leukapheresis, after which PBMCs were separated by Ficoll-Histopaque density gradient centrifugation and cryopreserved in liquid nitrogen vapor phase. Purity and quantity of every magnetically sorted T cell population were checked by analytical flow cytometry. From each sorted fraction, genomic DNA was isolated and quantified by UV absorbance on a Nanodrop 2000c. The cysteine opens and the phenylalanine closes a CDR3 of 12 amino acids. Left in the record is the CDR3 DNA by itself, 36 bases read in frame from the first base. The V and J ends are trimmed by 6 bases and 5 bases, leaving 10 bases between them. As encoded in the germline V gene, CDR1 is MGHDK while CDR2 is SYGVNS.

The paper's findings and limits, for the study overall: Because the study included a small number of donors, the genetic and exposure-history diversity represented was limited. Even with the large sequencing depth, rarefaction of the sorted-subset datasets indicated that sequencing was incomplete. Estimated clonotype richness was generally larger for naive than for memory subsets. Compared with non-shared clonotypes, the clonotypes found in all four sorted-subset donors had higher generation probabilities. Sampling was restricted to blood, and TCR repertoires in tissues likely differ from the TCR repertoires found in blood. Around 5% of naive CD4, 3.5% of naive CD8, roughly 2.5% of memory CD4, and approximately 0.4% of memory CD8 clonotypes were shared across four donors. Pairwise subsampling led to the expectation that sequencing depth would affect the degree of clonotype sharing among donors.

TCR CDR3 regions were amplified from genomic DNA by multiplex PCR using the deep immunoSEQ assay. Extracted genomic DNA from each cell subset was spread evenly across all wells of several immunoSEQ 96-well plates, with each plate serving as a replicate. For sorted subsets, each replicate PCR was loaded with 200 ng genomic DNA, equivalent to some 31,000 T cell genomes. The purified libraries were quantified using a Qubit 3.0 fluorometer, sized with a Bioanalyzer 2100, and then quantified again using the KAPA Library Quantification kit. Every immunoSEQ 96-well plate was sequenced on a dedicated single-read 150-cycle Illumina NextSeq 550 flow cell. In the original analysis: Because the immunoSEQ output included only junctional sequences and no quality scores, the filtering could not be the same as the filtering used for full-length reads. Sequences were annotated with PyIR, a Python wrapper for IgBLAST v1.9, using IMGT germline references to assign V/J genes and CDR3. Reads with weak V/J assignments (E-value above 1e-6), missing CDR3, stop codons, out-of-frame junctions, or ambiguous translated residues were removed. V3J clonotypes were defined by identical inferred V gene, J gene, and CDR3 amino acid sequence. Percentage overlap between repertoires was computed as shared unique clonotypes divided by the size of the smaller repertoire. RTK rarefaction, the Chao1 estimator, and Recon v2.1 estimates of unobserved clonotypes were used to assess repertoire richness. For all TCRbeta clonotypes obtained by the gDNA method from a few donors, generation probabilities were computed with OLGA. This is the immuneACCESS table as TCRdb keeps it, with only in-frame sequences that have V and J called. A part of the clones is gone; compared with another copy, unresolved V genes explain less than half, and the rest is unexplained. The V and J calls and clone size were taken over from that table, and D and trimming were inferred from the DNA. A total of 950,000 to 1,300,000 clones appear in this sample, 75% of them only once. Approximately 1.5% of the sample goes to the ten largest clones.

Rearrangement joined TRBV25-1 to TRBJ2-5, with no confident D gene call. The clonotype comes from a man aged 18 to 29 in good health. Source material: memory CD4+ T cells sorted from blood. Interpreted using the paper, the cell subset or site label stands for: CD45RA-negative fraction. Read as DNA, the sequence is TGTGCCAGCAGCCCCGGTTGGGAGACCCAGTACTTC. It translates as CASSPGWETQYF.